This paragraph covers one T cell receptor (beta chain) sequence. What it recognizes is unknown. These data belong to a study of stem cell transplantation in POMP-related autoinflammatory disease. About the study: The study hypothesized thymoproteasome defects skew the TRB repertoire via impaired CD8+ selection.

Clones were read by immunoSEQ multiplex PCR, and TCRdb kept only the in-frame ones, dropping some. The table lists about 7,200 clones, roughly four fifths of them singletons. This CDR3 comprises 16 residues. CDR1 and CDR2 from the germline V gene are SGHVS and FQNEAQ. Trimming shortened V by 5 bases and J by 7 bases, and 23 bases separated the two germline ends. Notes on the study in general: Patients with PRAID showed a restricted number of unique TRB V-J gene pairings. In patients with PRAID, every analyzed T-cell subset tended to show lower diversity and higher clonality.

The receptor was derived from a human donor in good health. Specimen: a CXCR5-defined cell subset from PBMCs. V is TRBV7-8 and J is TRBJ2-5, with a possible D match to TRBD1 (6 bases). This CDR3 is CASSTDRFRGIGTQYF. CDR3 bases: TGTGCCAGCAGCACCGACAGATTTAGGGGGATTGGGACCCAGTACTTC.